These T cell receptor beta chains were read from a single sample in a study of response to subunit inactivated influenza vaccine. One entry per CDR3 protein, called by TCRdb with MiXCR from the RT-PCR reads. Among about 700,000 distinct CDR3 sequences listed, approximately 15% were seen once. The source was PBMCs from blood, collected roughly 2 weeks before vaccination. The receptor source for this set is a man between 50 and 59 years old who received an inactivated influenza vaccine. The CDR3 runs from the conserved cysteine through the conserved F or W. The D gene is left open where the match is weak. Not all rows give a size; the values are once, few, many and, for expanded clones, a class.

abundance: -
d_gene: -
v_gene: TRBV28
j_gene: TRBJ1-6
CDR3nt: TGTGCCAGCAGTTTAGATTATGATTCACCCCTCCACTTT
CDR3aa: CASSLDYDSPLHF

abundance: -
d_gene: TRBD2
v_gene: TRBV29-1
j_gene: TRBJ2-5
CDR3nt: TGCAGCGTTGAAGATTACGGGAGGGCCTGGGAGACCCAGTACTTC
CDR3aa: CSVEDYGRAWETQYF

abundance: few
d_gene: -
v_gene: TRBV29-1
j_gene: TRBJ1-1
CDR3nt: TGCAGCGTCTATGAGGGGTCCCCTGAAGCTTTCTTT
CDR3aa: CSVYEGSPEAFF

abundance: -
d_gene: -
v_gene: TRBV19
j_gene: TRBJ2-2
CDR3nt: TGTGCCAGTAGTATAGTAGGAGGCAGGGTGAACACCGGGGAGCTGTTTTTT
CDR3aa: CASSIVGGRVNTGELFF

abundance: many
d_gene: TRBD1
v_gene: TRBV5-1
j_gene: TRBJ1-2
CDR3nt: TGCGCCAGCAGCTTGGAGGGGACAGGCTCAGCCCTATATGGCTACACCTTC
CDR3aa: CASSLEGTGSALYGYTF

abundance: -
d_gene: -
v_gene: TRBV6-1
j_gene: TRBJ2-2
CDR3nt: TGTGCCAGCAGTGGTTTTTTAGGGCGTGGCGGGGAGCTGTTTTTT
CDR3aa: CASSGFLGRGGELFF

abundance: -
d_gene: -
v_gene: TRBV4-2
j_gene: TRBJ2-3
CDR3nt: TGTGCCAGCAGCCAAGATTCGACAGGAGGAGTAGATACGCAGTATTTT
CDR3aa: CASSQDSTGGVDTQYF

abundance: few
d_gene: -
v_gene: TRBV5-1
j_gene: TRBJ2-6
CDR3nt: TGCGCCAGCAGCTTGGAGAGACAAACTGGGGCCAACGTCCTGACTTTC
CDR3aa: CASSLERQTGANVLTF

abundance: -
d_gene: -
v_gene: TRBV30
j_gene: TRBJ2-5
CDR3nt: TGTGCCTGGAGTGGGTTACAAGAGACCCAGTACTTC
CDR3aa: CAWSGLQETQYF

abundance: -
d_gene: -
v_gene: TRBV25-1
j_gene: TRBJ2-1
CDR3nt: TGTGACGAGAAGGCCAGACCCGGCTACAATGAGCAGTTCTTC
CDR3aa: CDEKARPGYNEQFF

abundance: -
d_gene: -
v_gene: TRBV4-3
j_gene: TRBJ2-3
CDR3nt: TGCGCCAGCAGCCCAGGGGTGTTCACAGATACGCAGTATTTT
CDR3aa: CASSPGVFTDTQYF

abundance: -
d_gene: -
v_gene: TRBV20-1
j_gene: TRBJ1-3
CDR3nt: TGCAGTGCTAGGCGCGACCGGGGGAATGGAAACACCATATATTTT
CDR3aa: CSARRDRGNGNTIYF

abundance: few
d_gene: TRBD1
v_gene: TRBV9
j_gene: TRBJ2-2
CDR3nt: TGTGCCAGCAGCGGCCTGGACAGGGGGCTGCCCGGGGAGCTGTTTTTT
CDR3aa: CASSGLDRGLPGELFF

abundance: -
d_gene: -
v_gene: TRBV4-1
j_gene: TRBJ2-7
CDR3nt: TGCGCCAGCAGCCCAGTGGTCCAAAGGGCCGATTCCTACGAGCAGTACTTC
CDR3aa: CASSPVVQRADSYEQYF

abundance: few
d_gene: -
v_gene: TRBV20-1
j_gene: TRBJ2-7
CDR3nt: TGCAGTGCTAGCCGGCAGGGTAAATACGAGCAGTACTTC
CDR3aa: CSASRQGKYEQYF

abundance: few
d_gene: TRBD1
v_gene: TRBV6-5
j_gene: TRBJ2-7
CDR3nt: TGTGCCAGCAGTTACGACAGGGGGCAAATGGGCGAGCAGTACTTC
CDR3aa: CASSYDRGQMGEQYF

abundance: -
d_gene: -
v_gene: TRBV20-1
j_gene: TRBJ2-7
CDR3nt: TGCAGTGCTATCAGGGGATCGTTGGGGCAGTACTTC
CDR3aa: CSAIRGSLGQYF

abundance: -
d_gene: TRBD2
v_gene: TRBV20-1
j_gene: TRBJ2-1
CDR3nt: TGCAGTGCTCCTTCTAGCGGGAGTTTGAGGTACAATGAGCAGTTCTTC
CDR3aa: CSAPSSGSLRYNEQFF

abundance: -
d_gene: TRBD2
v_gene: TRBV27
j_gene: TRBJ2-1
CDR3nt: TGTGCCAGCTGGGGGCGGGGGGCCGGATCCTACAATGAGCAGTTCTTC
CDR3aa: CASWGRGAGSYNEQFF

abundance: few
d_gene: -
v_gene: TRBV12-3/TRBV12-4
j_gene: TRBJ2-2
CDR3nt: TGTGCCAGCAGTTTAGTCTTAGTTTGGTCCGGCCCGAACACCGGGGAGCTGTTTTTT
CDR3aa: CASSLVLVWSGPNTGELFF

abundance: -
d_gene: -
v_gene: TRBV7-2
j_gene: TRBJ2-7
CDR3nt: TGTGCCAGCAGCTTATACGGGAGAGGGGCCTACGAGCAGTACTTC
CDR3aa: CASSLYGRGAYEQYF

abundance: few
d_gene: TRBD2
v_gene: TRBV20-1
j_gene: TRBJ2-2
CDR3nt: TGCAGTGCTAGACTCTCCCGGGGGAGGGGTGGCACCGGGGAGCTGTTTTTT
CDR3aa: CSARLSRGRGGTGELFF

abundance: -
d_gene: TRBD2
v_gene: TRBV28
j_gene: TRBJ2-5
CDR3nt: TGTGCCAGCAGTTTAGGAACTAGCGACCAAGAGACCCAGTACTTC
CDR3aa: CASSLGTSDQETQYF

abundance: -
d_gene: -
v_gene: TRBV20-1
j_gene: TRBJ1-1
CDR3nt: TGCAGTGCCCGCACAATCGAGCGCACTGAAGCTTTCTTT
CDR3aa: CSARTIERTEAFF

abundance: many
d_gene: TRBD1
v_gene: TRBV12-3/TRBV12-4
j_gene: TRBJ1-5
CDR3nt: TGTGCCAGCAGTCTTATGGGACAGCATCAGCCCCAGCATTTT
CDR3aa: CASSLMGQHQPQHF

abundance: -
d_gene: -
v_gene: TRBV10-3
j_gene: TRBJ2-3
CDR3nt: TGTGCCATCAGTGAATTTACGGTCACGAAATCTGATACGCAGTATTTT
CDR3aa: CAISEFTVTKSDTQYF

abundance: -
d_gene: TRBD1
v_gene: TRBV5-6
j_gene: TRBJ1-2
CDR3nt: TGTGCCAGCAGCTTGACAGGGGAGAACCATGGCTACACCTTC
CDR3aa: CASSLTGENHGYTF

abundance: -
d_gene: TRBD2
v_gene: TRBV9
j_gene: TRBJ2-1
CDR3nt: TGTGCCAGCAGCGTAGGGGGCGGGGGAGTCACTAATGAGCAGTTCTTC
CDR3aa: CASSVGGGGVTNEQFF

abundance: -
d_gene: -
v_gene: TRBV7-9
j_gene: TRBJ2-7
CDR3nt: TGTGCCAGCAGCTCCCCCCCCGGGGCCTGGCAGTTCTACGAGCAGTACTTC
CDR3aa: CASSSPPGAWQFYEQYF

abundance: many
d_gene: TRBD1
v_gene: TRBV12-3/TRBV12-4
j_gene: TRBJ1-1
CDR3nt: TGTGCCAGCAGTGCAGACAGGGGCACTGAAGCTTTCTTT
CDR3aa: CASSADRGTEAFF

abundance: few
d_gene: -
v_gene: TRBV11-1
j_gene: TRBJ2-5
CDR3nt: TGTGCCAGCAGTCCGGGTGGACAGAAAGAGACCCAGTACTTC
CDR3aa: CASSPGGQKETQYF

abundance: many
d_gene: -
v_gene: TRBV29-1
j_gene: TRBJ2-6
CDR3nt: TGCAGCGTTGACTCTGGGGCCAACGTCCTGACTTTC
CDR3aa: CSVDSGANVLTF

abundance: -
d_gene: TRBD1
v_gene: TRBV20-1
j_gene: TRBJ1-2
CDR3nt: TGCAGTGCTAGAGATCGGGGACAGGGAAATGGCTACACCTTC
CDR3aa: CSARDRGQGNGYTF

abundance: few
d_gene: -
v_gene: TRBV3-1
j_gene: TRBJ1-2
CDR3nt: TGTGCCAGCAGCCAACCCGGACGGGCAGGGATAACCGGCTACACCTTC
CDR3aa: CASSQPGRAGITGYTF

abundance: few
d_gene: TRBD2
v_gene: TRBV4-3
j_gene: TRBJ2-5
CDR3nt: TGCGCCAGCAGCCAAGATAGGTTACGACTTAGCGGGAGGGAAGGCATCCAGTACTTC
CDR3aa: CASSQDRLRLSGREGIQYF

abundance: many
d_gene: -
v_gene: TRBV6-5
j_gene: TRBJ2-7
CDR3nt: TGTGCCAGCAGTTACTCGGAGGGACTCGGCTACGAGCAGTACTTC
CDR3aa: CASSYSEGLGYEQYF

abundance: many
d_gene: -
v_gene: TRBV7-2
j_gene: TRBJ2-3
CDR3nt: TGTGCCAGCAGCTATGCAGGGGTCGGGGATACGCAGTATTTT
CDR3aa: CASSYAGVGDTQYF

abundance: many
d_gene: -
v_gene: TRBV28
j_gene: TRBJ2-7
CDR3nt: TGTGCCACCTCGGGACGGCAGTCGGCCTACGAGCAGTACTTC
CDR3aa: CATSGRQSAYEQYF

abundance: -
d_gene: -
v_gene: TRBV7-2
j_gene: TRBJ2-1
CDR3nt: TGTGCCAGCAGCTTAGATGGGGGGAGCTCCTACAATGAGCAGTTCTTC
CDR3aa: CASSLDGGSSYNEQFF

abundance: -
d_gene: -
v_gene: TRBV20-1
j_gene: TRBJ2-1
CDR3nt: TGCAGTGCTAGAGGTCTCCCCGGTAATGAGCAGTTCTTC
CDR3aa: CSARGLPGNEQFF

abundance: -
d_gene: TRBD1
v_gene: TRBV7-2
j_gene: TRBJ1-2
CDR3nt: TGTGCCAGCAGCTTAACTTGGGGACAGGGCTATGGCTACACCTTC
CDR3aa: CASSLTWGQGYGYTF